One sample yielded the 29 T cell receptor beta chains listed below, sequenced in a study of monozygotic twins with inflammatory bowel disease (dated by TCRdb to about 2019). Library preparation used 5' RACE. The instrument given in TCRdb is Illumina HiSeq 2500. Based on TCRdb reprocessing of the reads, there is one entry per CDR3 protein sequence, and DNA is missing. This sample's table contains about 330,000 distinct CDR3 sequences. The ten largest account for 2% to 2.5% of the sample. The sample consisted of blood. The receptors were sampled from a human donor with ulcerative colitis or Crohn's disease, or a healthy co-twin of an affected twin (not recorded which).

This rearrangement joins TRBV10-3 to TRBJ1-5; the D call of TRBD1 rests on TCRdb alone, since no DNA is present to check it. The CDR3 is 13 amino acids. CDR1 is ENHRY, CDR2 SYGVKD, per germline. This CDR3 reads CAIRPGGRQPQHF.

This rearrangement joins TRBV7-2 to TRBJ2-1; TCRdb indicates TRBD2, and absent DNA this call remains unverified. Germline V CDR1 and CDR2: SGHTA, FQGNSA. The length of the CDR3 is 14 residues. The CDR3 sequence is CASSFQRGSEEQFF.

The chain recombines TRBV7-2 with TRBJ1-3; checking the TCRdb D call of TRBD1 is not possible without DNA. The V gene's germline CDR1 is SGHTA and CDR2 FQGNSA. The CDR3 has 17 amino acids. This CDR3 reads CASSPGRSLGLGNTIYF. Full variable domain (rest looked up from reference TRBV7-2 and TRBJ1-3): GAGVSQSPSNKVTEKGKDVELRCDPISGHTALYWYRQSLGQGLEFLIYFQGNSAPDKSGLPSDRFSAERTGGSVSTLTIQRTQQEDSAVYLCASSPGRSLGLGNTIYFGEGSWLTVV.

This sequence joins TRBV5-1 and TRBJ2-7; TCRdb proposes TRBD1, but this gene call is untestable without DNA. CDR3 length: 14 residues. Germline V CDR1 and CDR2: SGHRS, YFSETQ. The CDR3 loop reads CASSLAGRIYEQYF.

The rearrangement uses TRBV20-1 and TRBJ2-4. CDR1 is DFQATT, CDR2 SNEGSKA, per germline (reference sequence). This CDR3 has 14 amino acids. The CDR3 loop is CSADPRLAKNIQYF.

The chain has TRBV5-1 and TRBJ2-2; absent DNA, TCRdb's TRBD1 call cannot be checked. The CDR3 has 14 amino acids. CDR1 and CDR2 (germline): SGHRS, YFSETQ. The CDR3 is CASSDRGGTGELFF.

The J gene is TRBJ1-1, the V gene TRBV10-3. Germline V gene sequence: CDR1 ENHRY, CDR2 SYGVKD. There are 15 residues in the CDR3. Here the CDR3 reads CAISENLFGNTEAFF.

CDR3: CASTEGAAQYF. The chain uses TRBV5-1 and TRBJ2-5; the TCRdb call, TRBD2, lacks DNA for checking. The CDR3 has 11 amino acids. Germline values: CDR1 SGHRS, CDR2 YFSETQ.

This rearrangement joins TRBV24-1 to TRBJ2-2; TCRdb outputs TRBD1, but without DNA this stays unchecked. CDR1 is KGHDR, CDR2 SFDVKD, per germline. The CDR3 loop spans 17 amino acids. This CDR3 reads CATSDPTRGLDTGELFF.

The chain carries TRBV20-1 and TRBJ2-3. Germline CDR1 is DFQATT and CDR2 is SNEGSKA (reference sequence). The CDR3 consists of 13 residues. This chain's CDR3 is CSASGASADTQYF.

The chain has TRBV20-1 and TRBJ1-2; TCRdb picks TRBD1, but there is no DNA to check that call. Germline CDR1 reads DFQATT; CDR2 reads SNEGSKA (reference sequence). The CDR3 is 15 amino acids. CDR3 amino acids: CSARVPTQGVYGYTF.

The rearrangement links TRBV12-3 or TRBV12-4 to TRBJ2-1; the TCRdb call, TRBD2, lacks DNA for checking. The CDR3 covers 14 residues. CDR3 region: CASLAGLAVNEQFF.

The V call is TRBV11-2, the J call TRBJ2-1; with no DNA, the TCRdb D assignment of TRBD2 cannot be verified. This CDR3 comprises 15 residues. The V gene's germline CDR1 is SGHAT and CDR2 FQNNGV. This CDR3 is CASSSRASGGNEQFF.

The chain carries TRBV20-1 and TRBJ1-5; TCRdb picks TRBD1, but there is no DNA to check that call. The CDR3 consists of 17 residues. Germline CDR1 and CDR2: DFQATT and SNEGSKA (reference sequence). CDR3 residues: CSARDPEGGKRNQPQHF.

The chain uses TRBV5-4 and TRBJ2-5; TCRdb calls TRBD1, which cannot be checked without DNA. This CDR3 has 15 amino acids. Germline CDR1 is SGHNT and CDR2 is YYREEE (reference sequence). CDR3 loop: CASSLARQDKETQYF.

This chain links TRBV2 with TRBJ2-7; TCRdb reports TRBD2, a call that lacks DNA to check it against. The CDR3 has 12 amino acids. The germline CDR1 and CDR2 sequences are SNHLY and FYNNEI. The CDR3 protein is CARGLGSREQYF.

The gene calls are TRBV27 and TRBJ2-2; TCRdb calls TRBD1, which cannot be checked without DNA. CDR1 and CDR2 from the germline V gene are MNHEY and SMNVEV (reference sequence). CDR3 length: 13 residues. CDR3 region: CASSYRTGLGLFF.

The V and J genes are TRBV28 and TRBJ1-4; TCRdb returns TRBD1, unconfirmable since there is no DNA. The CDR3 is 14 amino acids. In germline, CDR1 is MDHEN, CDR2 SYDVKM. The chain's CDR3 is CASSVTGINEKLFF.

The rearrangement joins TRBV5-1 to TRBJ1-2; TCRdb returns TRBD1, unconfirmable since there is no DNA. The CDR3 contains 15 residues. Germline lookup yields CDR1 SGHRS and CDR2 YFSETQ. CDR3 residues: CASSFSDPSGYGYTF.

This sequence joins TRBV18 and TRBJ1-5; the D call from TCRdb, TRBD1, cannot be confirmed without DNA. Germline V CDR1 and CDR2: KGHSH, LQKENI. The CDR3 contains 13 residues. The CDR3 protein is CASSLQGNQPQHF.

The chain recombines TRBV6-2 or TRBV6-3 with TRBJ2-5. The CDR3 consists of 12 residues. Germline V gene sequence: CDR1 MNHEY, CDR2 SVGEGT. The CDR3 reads CASGGQPETQYF.

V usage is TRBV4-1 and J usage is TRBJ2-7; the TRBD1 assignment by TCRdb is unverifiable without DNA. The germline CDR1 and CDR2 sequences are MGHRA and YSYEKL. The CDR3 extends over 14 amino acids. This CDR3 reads CASSQDRQAHEQYF.

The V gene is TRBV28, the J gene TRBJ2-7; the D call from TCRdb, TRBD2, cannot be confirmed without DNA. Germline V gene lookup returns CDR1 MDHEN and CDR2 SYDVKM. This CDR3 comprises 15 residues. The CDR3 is CASRPTSGFVYEQYF.

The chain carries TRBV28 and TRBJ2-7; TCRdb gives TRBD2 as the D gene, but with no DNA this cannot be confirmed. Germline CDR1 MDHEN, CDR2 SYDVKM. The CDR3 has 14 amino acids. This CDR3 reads CASTLAGVSYEQYF.

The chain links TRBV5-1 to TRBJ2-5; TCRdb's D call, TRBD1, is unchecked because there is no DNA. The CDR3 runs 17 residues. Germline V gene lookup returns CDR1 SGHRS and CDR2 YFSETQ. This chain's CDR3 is CASSSNHGTLLFGTQYF. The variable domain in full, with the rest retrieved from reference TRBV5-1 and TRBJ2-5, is KAGVTQTPRYLIKTRGQQVTLSCSPISGHRSVSWYQQTPGQGLQFLFEYFSETQRNKGNFPGRFSGRQFSNSRSEMNVSTLELGDSALYLCASSSNHGTLLFGTQYFGPGTRLLVL.

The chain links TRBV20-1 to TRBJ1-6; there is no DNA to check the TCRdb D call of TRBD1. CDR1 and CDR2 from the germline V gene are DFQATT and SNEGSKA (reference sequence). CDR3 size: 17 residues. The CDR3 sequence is CSARLAGDRSYNSPLHF.

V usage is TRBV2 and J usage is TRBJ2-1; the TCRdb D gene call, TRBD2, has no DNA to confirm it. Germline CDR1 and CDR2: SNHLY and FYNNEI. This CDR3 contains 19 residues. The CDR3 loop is CASSEVGGPGTSAGDEQFF. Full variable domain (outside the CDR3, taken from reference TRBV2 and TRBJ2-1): EPEVTQTPSHQVTQMGQEVILRCVPISNHLYFYWYRQILGQKVEFLVSFYNNEISEKSEIFDDQFSVERPDGSNFTLKIRSTKLEDSAMYFCASSEVGGPGTSAGDEQFFGPGTRLTVL.

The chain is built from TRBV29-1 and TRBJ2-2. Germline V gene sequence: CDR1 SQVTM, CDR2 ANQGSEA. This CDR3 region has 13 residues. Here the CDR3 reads CSVVERNTGELFF.

This chain's CDR3 is CASSLASGKGYEQYF. This rearrangement joins TRBV7-2 to TRBJ2-7; there is no DNA to check the TCRdb D call of TRBD1. The CDR3 runs 15 residues. CDR1 and CDR2 (germline): SGHTA, FQGNSA.